A selection of T cell receptor beta chains follows, all from one sample in a study of T-cell memory formation after mild COVID-19. A single record per CDR3 protein comes from TCRdb applying MiXCR to the 5' RACE reads. Among tens of thousands of distinct CDR3 sequences listed, roughly 15% were seen once. The sample taken for sequencing was PBMCs or a T cell subset sorted from them (not recorded which). Every receptor here comes from a man aged 18 to 29 who had mild COVID-19 (a few samples of this study predate the infection). Cell type and time point are not known. CDR3s include the opening cysteine and the closing phenylalanine or tryptophan. Part of the rows lack a size; the others show once, few, many or a class for expanded clones.

clone size: few; V gene: TRBV7-6; J gene: TRBJ2-1; CDR3 protein: CASSLGGEQFF
clone size: NA; V gene: TRBV5-6; J gene: TRBJ1-2; CDR3 protein: CASSPLGLNYGYTF
clone size: few; V gene: TRBV20-1; J gene: TRBJ2-7; CDR3 protein: CSAEPQRGAYEQYF
clone size: few; V gene: TRBV20-1; J gene: TRBJ2-5; CDR3 protein: CSARGPADRQETQYF
clone size: few; V gene: TRBV7-9; J gene: TRBJ2-1; CDR3 protein: CASGGPFYNEQFF
clone size: few; V gene: TRBV20-1; J gene: TRBJ1-2; CDR3 protein: CSASPGSYGYTF
clone size: few; V gene: TRBV11-2; J gene: TRBJ2-1; CDR3 protein: CASSLEGASEQFF
clone size: few; V gene: TRBV11-2; J gene: TRBJ1-5; CDR3 protein: CASSLGWASNQPQHF
clone size: NA; V gene: TRBV5-1; J gene: TRBJ2-2; CDR3 protein: CASSSTYGLALGAGELFF
clone size: NA; V gene: TRBV11-2; J gene: TRBJ1-3; CDR3 protein: CASSSDPGNTIYF
clone size: few; V gene: TRBV4-1; J gene: TRBJ2-2; CDR3 protein: CASSQSQGGNTGELFF
clone size: few; V gene: TRBV7-2; J gene: TRBJ1-1; CDR3 protein: CASSYLRDSDEAFF
clone size: few; V gene: TRBV5-1; J gene: TRBJ2-3; CDR3 protein: CASSLSQGGTDTQYF
clone size: many; V gene: TRBV12-3/TRBV12-4; J gene: TRBJ2-1; CDR3 protein: CASTPGQGNNEQFF
clone size: NA; V gene: TRBV4-2; J gene: TRBJ1-2; CDR3 protein: CASSPGQGQYHNYGYTF
clone size: NA; V gene: TRBV6-6; J gene: TRBJ2-2; CDR3 protein: CASSWEGGELFF
clone size: NA; V gene: TRBV7-9; J gene: TRBJ2-5; CDR3 protein: CASSFKRNSQETQYF
clone size: NA; V gene: TRBV20-1; J gene: TRBJ1-3; CDR3 protein: CSAREVSSGNTIYF
clone size: many; V gene: TRBV6-2/TRBV6-3; J gene: TRBJ2-1; CDR3 protein: CASSYWSGTKYNEQFF
clone size: few; V gene: TRBV7-8; J gene: TRBJ2-5; CDR3 protein: CASSLGLVTSGGGETQYF
clone size: NA; V gene: TRBV27; J gene: TRBJ1-6; CDR3 protein: CASSFWNSPLHF
clone size: few; V gene: TRBV10-3; J gene: TRBJ2-7; CDR3 protein: CATGTGAYEQYF
clone size: few; V gene: TRBV5-5; J gene: TRBJ1-5; CDR3 protein: CASRPGVGNQPQHF
clone size: NA; V gene: TRBV7-9; J gene: TRBJ1-1; CDR3 protein: CASSFRGITEAFF
clone size: NA; V gene: TRBV10-3; J gene: TRBJ2-7; CDR3 protein: CAVTGGYEQYF
clone size: few; V gene: TRBV3-1; J gene: TRBJ2-7; CDR3 protein: CASSSPATTYEQYF
clone size: NA; V gene: TRBV6-2/TRBV6-3; J gene: TRBJ1-1; CDR3 protein: CASSLGSRLGTEAFF
clone size: few; V gene: TRBV9; J gene: TRBJ2-7; CDR3 protein: CASSVDVGSYYEQYF
clone size: many; V gene: TRBV7-9; J gene: TRBJ2-7; CDR3 protein: CASSFHPGTGDTYEQYF
clone size: NA; V gene: TRBV27; J gene: TRBJ1-1; CDR3 protein: CASSLYVEGAEAFF
clone size: NA; V gene: TRBV7-8; J gene: TRBJ1-1; CDR3 protein: CASSFRAEAFF
clone size: many; V gene: TRBV6-2/TRBV6-3; J gene: TRBJ2-3; CDR3 protein: CASGLPWDTQYF
clone size: few; V gene: TRBV7-9; J gene: TRBJ2-5; CDR3 protein: CASSLDRDIKATQYF
clone size: NA; V gene: TRBV12-3/TRBV12-4; J gene: TRBJ1-4; CDR3 protein: CASSFTAGREKLFF
clone size: NA; V gene: TRBV30; J gene: TRBJ2-1; CDR3 protein: CAWSVGGVDEQFF
clone size: many; V gene: TRBV7-8; J gene: TRBJ2-2; CDR3 protein: CASSFRVMFRDTGELFF
clone size: NA; V gene: TRBV15; J gene: TRBJ2-5; CDR3 protein: CATSEAGTSVETQYF
clone size: NA; V gene: TRBV6-5; J gene: TRBJ2-5; CDR3 protein: CASSYFAGELQETQYF
clone size: few; V gene: TRBV27; J gene: TRBJ2-5; CDR3 protein: CASSFFEQETQYF
clone size: NA; V gene: TRBV2; J gene: TRBJ2-1; CDR3 protein: CASSEAYEQFF
clone size: NA; V gene: TRBV7-2; J gene: TRBJ1-2; CDR3 protein: CASSPLDRLYGYTF
clone size: once; V gene: TRBV24-1; J gene: TRBJ1-1; CDR3 protein: CATSDFLGTGTEAFF
clone size: few; V gene: TRBV6-5; J gene: TRBJ2-1; CDR3 protein: CASSYAGGRDEQFF
clone size: NA; V gene: TRBV12-3/TRBV12-4; J gene: TRBJ1-1; CDR3 protein: CASSPKGGKSTEAFF
clone size: NA; V gene: TRBV3-1; J gene: TRBJ2-3; CDR3 protein: CASSPGTSAADTQYF
clone size: many; V gene: TRBV4-1; J gene: TRBJ2-7; CDR3 protein: CASSQDGPGYEQYF
clone size: few; V gene: TRBV10-3; J gene: TRBJ2-1; CDR3 protein: CAISEERSYNEQFF
clone size: few; V gene: TRBV6-5; J gene: TRBJ2-1; CDR3 protein: CATSAFGTGYNEQFF